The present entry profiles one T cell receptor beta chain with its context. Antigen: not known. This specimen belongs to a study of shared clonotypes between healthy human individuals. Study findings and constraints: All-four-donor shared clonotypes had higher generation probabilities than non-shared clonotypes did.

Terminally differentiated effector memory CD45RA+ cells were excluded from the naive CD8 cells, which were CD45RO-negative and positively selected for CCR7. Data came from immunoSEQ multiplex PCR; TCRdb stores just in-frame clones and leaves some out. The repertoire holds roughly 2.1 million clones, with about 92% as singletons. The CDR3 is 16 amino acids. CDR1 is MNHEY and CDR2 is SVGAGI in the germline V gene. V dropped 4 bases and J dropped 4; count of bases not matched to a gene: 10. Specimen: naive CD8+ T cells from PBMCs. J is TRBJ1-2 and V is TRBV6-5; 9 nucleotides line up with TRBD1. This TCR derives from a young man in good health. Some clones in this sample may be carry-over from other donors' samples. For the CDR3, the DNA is TGTGCCAGCAGTTCCTCACTTTGGACAGGGGTCTATGGCTACACCTTC. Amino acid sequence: CASSSSLWTGVYGYTF.